This is a list of T cell receptor beta chains from one sample in a study of blood T cell repertoires in COVID-19. Sequencing used immunoSEQ multiplex PCR; TCRdb keeps in-frame clones, though not all of them. The table lists approximately 140,000 clones, approximately 81% of them singletons. The sample taken for sequencing was PBMCs or T cells enriched from blood (not recorded which). The receptor set was obtained from a man in his forties or fifties with acute COVID-19. The CDR3 runs from the conserved cysteine through the conserved F or W. The order of the fields is D gene, J gene, V gene, clone size, CDR3 protein, CDR3 DNA. D genes are given only for firm matches. For some rows the clone size is stated as once, few or many, or as a class when expanded; others skip it.

d_gene: -
j_gene: TRBJ2-2
v_gene: TRBV21-1
abundance: -
CDR3aa: CASTTAFDGELFF
CDR3nt: TGTGCCAGCACCACTGCGTTCGACGGGGAGCTGTTTTTT

d_gene: -
j_gene: TRBJ2-2
v_gene: TRBV12-5
abundance: -
CDR3aa: CASGLGQLGQNTGELFF
CDR3nt: TGTGCTAGTGGTTTGGGACAATTGGGACAAAACACCGGGGAGCTGTTTTTT

d_gene: -
j_gene: TRBJ1-1
v_gene: TRBV28
abundance: -
CDR3aa: CASSQNTEAFF
CDR3nt: TGTGCCAGCAGTCAGAACACTGAAGCTTTCTTT

d_gene: TRBD2
j_gene: TRBJ2-1
v_gene: TRBV12-3/TRBV12-4
abundance: once
CDR3aa: CASLGGTDNEQFF
CDR3nt: TGTGCCAGCCTGGGGGGGACCGACAATGAGCAGTTCTTC

d_gene: -
j_gene: TRBJ1-6
v_gene: TRBV9
abundance: few
CDR3aa: CASSVGPGNSYNSPLHF
CDR3nt: TGTGCCAGCAGCGTAGGCCCAGGGAACTCCTATAATTCACCCCTCCACTTT

d_gene: -
j_gene: TRBJ2-5
v_gene: TRBV30
abundance: once
CDR3aa: CAWSGAETQYF
CDR3nt: TGTGCCTGGAGTGGGGCGGAGACCCAGTACTTC

d_gene: -
j_gene: TRBJ1-5
v_gene: TRBV6-1
abundance: -
CDR3aa: CASSEGWGRNQPQHF
CDR3nt: TGTGCCAGCAGTGAAGGTTGGGGCCGGAATCAGCCCCAGCATTTT

d_gene: -
j_gene: TRBJ2-7
v_gene: TRBV28
abundance: -
CDR3aa: CASSLPGERSYEQYF
CDR3nt: TGTGCCAGCAGTCTCCCCGGAGAGCGGTCCTACGAGCAGTACTTC

d_gene: -
j_gene: TRBJ1-2
v_gene: TRBV7-2
abundance: -
CDR3aa: CASSLNGGAGYGYTF
CDR3nt: TGTGCCAGCAGCTTAAACGGGGGGGCCGGCTATGGCTACACCTTC

d_gene: TRBD1
j_gene: TRBJ1-4
v_gene: TRBV5-1
abundance: -
CDR3aa: CASSYMGQGNEKLFF
CDR3nt: TGCGCCAGCAGCTATATGGGACAGGGTAATGAAAAACTGTTTTTT

d_gene: -
j_gene: TRBJ2-3
v_gene: TRBV28
abundance: few
CDR3aa: CASSTRTRADTQYF
CDR3nt: TGTGCCAGCAGTACCCGGACGCGGGCAGATACGCAGTATTTT

d_gene: -
j_gene: TRBJ1-1
v_gene: TRBV6-6
abundance: -
CDR3aa: CASSQPPSGLLNTEAFF
CDR3nt: TGTGCCAGCAGTCAACCGCCTTCCGGACTTCTGAACACTGAAGCTTTCTTT

d_gene: -
j_gene: TRBJ1-1
v_gene: TRBV12-5
abundance: once
CDR3aa: CASDSDWASEAFF
CDR3nt: TGTGCTAGTGACTCGGACTGGGCCAGTGAAGCTTTCTTT

d_gene: TRBD2
j_gene: TRBJ2-1
v_gene: TRBV28
abundance: once
CDR3aa: CASRPSGSYYEQFF
CDR3nt: TGTGCCAGCAGACCTAGCGGGAGTTACTATGAGCAGTTCTTC

d_gene: TRBD1
j_gene: TRBJ2-5
v_gene: TRBV7-2
abundance: -
CDR3aa: CASSLDRQETQYF
CDR3nt: TGTGCCAGCAGCTTGGACAGGCAAGAGACCCAGTACTTC

d_gene: -
j_gene: TRBJ2-7
v_gene: TRBV11-3
abundance: few
CDR3aa: CASSLYSSYEQYF
CDR3nt: TGTGCCAGCAGCTTATACAGTAGCTACGAGCAGTACTTC

d_gene: TRBD2
j_gene: TRBJ2-7
v_gene: TRBV6-5
abundance: -
CDR3aa: CATRRGTRPYEQYF
CDR3nt: TGTGCCACTCGGCGGGGGACTAGACCCTACGAGCAGTACTTC

d_gene: TRBD1
j_gene: TRBJ2-5
v_gene: TRBV7-6
abundance: -
CDR3aa: CASSPQGGETQYF
CDR3nt: TGTGCCAGCAGCCCACAGGGGGGAGAGACCCAGTACTTC

d_gene: TRBD1
j_gene: TRBJ2-7
v_gene: TRBV5-1
abundance: -
CDR3aa: CASSFGTDAYEQYF
CDR3nt: TGCGCCAGCAGCTTCGGGACAGACGCCTACGAGCAGTACTTC

d_gene: -
j_gene: TRBJ2-1
v_gene: TRBV28
abundance: -
CDR3aa: CASSGLSAGRSYNEQFF
CDR3nt: TGTGCCAGCAGTGGGCTTAGCGCCGGGCGGTCCTACAATGAGCAGTTCTTC

d_gene: -
j_gene: TRBJ2-2
v_gene: TRBV4-3
abundance: -
CDR3aa: CASSQENTGWGTGELFF
CDR3nt: TGCGCCAGCAGCCAAGAAAACACAGGGTGGGGGACCGGGGAGCTGTTTTTT

d_gene: -
j_gene: TRBJ2-4
v_gene: TRBV7-2
abundance: -
CDR3aa: CASSSPTLAKNIQYF
CDR3nt: TGTGCCAGCAGCTCCCCAACTCTAGCCAAAAACATTCAGTACTTC

d_gene: -
j_gene: TRBJ1-2
v_gene: TRBV28
abundance: once
CDR3aa: CASSFGRAQGYGYTF
CDR3nt: TGTGCCAGCAGTTTTGGCAGGGCGCAAGGCTATGGCTACACCTTC

d_gene: TRBD2
j_gene: TRBJ2-1
v_gene: TRBV7-7
abundance: -
CDR3aa: CASSPRTSGSYEQFF
CDR3nt: TGTGCCAGCAGCCCCCGGACTAGCGGGAGCTATGAGCAGTTCTTC

d_gene: -
j_gene: TRBJ2-7
v_gene: TRBV5-1
abundance: -
CDR3aa: CASRGGLPYEQYF
CDR3nt: TGCGCCAGCCGAGGGGGTCTTCCCTACGAGCAGTACTTC

d_gene: -
j_gene: TRBJ1-5
v_gene: TRBV19
abundance: -
CDR3aa: CASHRDGNQPQHF
CDR3nt: TGTGCCAGCCACAGGGATGGCAATCAGCCCCAGCATTTT

d_gene: TRBD2
j_gene: TRBJ2-7
v_gene: TRBV7-2
abundance: once
CDR3aa: CASSLLLAGGLEQYF
CDR3nt: TGTGCCAGCAGCTTACTTCTAGCGGGGGGGCTCGAGCAGTACTTC

d_gene: -
j_gene: TRBJ1-1
v_gene: TRBV7-9
abundance: -
CDR3aa: CASSPAGAMNTEAFF
CDR3nt: TGTGCCAGCAGCCCCGCGGGGGCTATGAACACTGAAGCTTTCTTT

d_gene: -
j_gene: TRBJ1-5
v_gene: TRBV12-3/TRBV12-4
abundance: -
CDR3aa: CASSQTGQQPQHF
CDR3nt: TGTGCCAGCAGCCAGACCGGACAGCAGCCCCAGCATTTT